These 8 T cell receptor beta chains share one sample of origin, sequenced in a study of cytomegalovirus exposure and HLA in healthy donors (dated by TCRdb to the late 2010s). The library was made by the immunoSEQ multiplex PCR assay. For the multiplex PCR, a mixture combining 60 forward primers for TCR Vbeta segments and 13 reverse primers for TCR Jbeta segments was used. Not all clones reach the TCRdb copy of this immuneACCESS table, which keeps in-frame sequences only. Checked studies attribute under half of the gap to unresolved V genes and leave the rest unexplained. This sample is represented by some 89,000 clones; 75% to 85% of them were singletons. The ten largest account for 1.9% of the sample. Input material: PBMCs. The receptors were sampled from a woman younger than 45 in good health and CMV-seronegative.

Here the CDR3 reads CASRTSGSPGTYEQYF. For the CDR3, the DNA is TGTGCCAGTAGAACTAGCGGGAGCCCAGGGACCTACGAGCAGTACTTC. The V gene is TRBV19, the J gene TRBJ2-7; 11 nucleotides line up with TRBD2. Germline loops: CDR1 LNHDA, CDR2 SQIVND (reference sequence). The CDR3 extends over 16 amino acids. The J segment lost 2 bases and the V segment lost 6 bases, leaving 9 bases of the junction unmatched. Complete variable domain (other parts from reference TRBV19 and TRBJ2-7): DGGITQSPKYLFRKEGQNVTLSCEQNLNHDAMYWYRQDPGQGLRLIYYSQIVNDFQKGDIAEGYSVSREKKESFPLTVTSAQKNPTAFYLCASRTSGSPGTYEQYFGPGTRLTVT.

This clone has a single count. The rearrangement joins TRBV9 to TRBJ2-5, with D possibly matching TRBD1 (7 bases). Germline values: CDR1 SGDLS, CDR2 YYNGEE. The CDR3 has 14 residues. Trimming pared 0 bases from V and 4 bases from J, leaving 10 bases between. CDR3: CASSVGQGGETQYF. The CDR3, as DNA: TGTGCCAGCAGCGTAGGGCAGGGGGGAGAGACCCAGTACTTC.

The chain couples TRBV28 to TRBJ2-7; 9 positions match TRBD1. The J segment lost 2 bases and the V segment lost 6 bases, leaving 8 bases of the junction unmatched. CDR3 length: 15 residues. Germline loops: CDR1 MDHEN, CDR2 SYDVKM. The DNA for the CDR3 is TGTGCCAGCAGCTCCGGACAGGGGTTTGCCTACGAGCAGTACTTC. This codes for CASSSGQGFAYEQYF.

This chain connects TRBV5-8 to TRBJ2-1; 10 bases are a match to TRBD2. This CDR3 is 15 amino acids long. After removal of 4 bases from V and 5 bases from J, the junction contained 6 bases not matched to a gene. Germline V lookup: CDR1 SGHTS, CDR2 YDEGEE. CDR3: CASSPLAGVDNEQFF. Here the CDR3 DNA reads TGTGCCAGCAGCCCGCTAGCGGGAGTTGACAATGAGCAGTTCTTC.

In this sample, this clone turned up a few times. This sequence joins TRBV12-5 and TRBJ2-3, with TRBD1 matching 7 bases. Germline CDR1 reads LGHNT; CDR2 reads FRNRAP. After removal of 5 bases from V and 9 bases from J, the junction contained 5 bases not matched to a gene. The CDR3 has 12 amino acids. The CDR3 DNA reads TGTGCTAGTGGTCCCGGGACAGCCACGCAGTATTTT. Its protein product is CASGPGTATQYF.

This clone was seen once. This chain links TRBV4-1 with TRBJ1-6; D call uncertain. The V and J ends lost 1 base and 9 bases respectively, with 7 bases between them. The CDR3 spans 13 residues. CDR1 and CDR2 (germline): MGHRA, YSYEKL. CDR3 nucleotide sequence: TGCGCCAGCAGCCAAGCCCTTTTTTCACCCCTCCACTTT. This sequence encodes CASSQALFSPLHF.

This chain's CDR3 is CASSVTSGGSSYNEQFF. For the CDR3, the DNA is TGTGCCAGCTCCGTGACTAGCGGGGGCAGCTCCTACAATGAGCAGTTCTTC. V usage is TRBV18 and J usage is TRBJ2-1, with 12 positions matching TRBD2. CDR3 length: 17 residues. Germline V gene lookup returns CDR1 KGHSH and CDR2 LQKENI. V lost 6 bases to trimming and J lost 0 bases; unmatched junction nucleotides: 6.

The rearrangement uses TRBV7-8 and TRBJ2-1, with D possibly matching TRBD2 (6 bases). V lost 5 bases, J lost 10 bases, and 27 bases lay in between. Germline assignment: CDR1 SGHVS and CDR2 FQNEAQ. The CDR3 length is 17 residues. The CDR3 protein is CASSPKGPGLLGLEQFF. The CDR3 DNA reads as TGTGCCAGCAGCCCAAAGGGACCGGGACTCTTGGGGCTGGAGCAGTTCTTC.